These 30 T cell receptor beta chains were sequenced from one sample in a study of T cells in narcolepsy (dated by TCRdb to the late 2010s). Library construction relied on the immunoSEQ multiplex PCR assay. TCRdb provides this immuneACCESS table in a form limited to in-frame rearrangements. Some clones are lacking; in checked studies, under half of them reflect an unresolved V gene, and why the rest are absent is not known. This sample lists approximately 24,000 clones; about 86% were detected once. The top ten clones comprise 0.7% to 0.75% of the sample. Sequencing was performed on CD45RA- memory CD4+ T cells from PBMCs. Read against the paper, the sample's cell subset or site label means: memory T cells sorted ex vivo from peripheral blood. These receptors originate from a human donor with narcolepsy.

This chain joins TRBV5-8 and TRBJ2-1, with D tentatively TRBD2 (5 bases). With 5 bases removed from V and 4 bases from J, the gap between germline ends came to 10 bases. The CDR3 spans 13 residues. Germline-derived CDR1 and CDR2 are SGHTS and YDEGEE. CDR3 coding DNA: TGTGCCAGCAGAGGGCGGGTTTACAATGAGCAGTTCTTC. This gives the protein CASRGRVYNEQFF.

A remark on this clone: Other DNA sequences from this sample encode an identical CDR3 as well. V and J are TRBV19 and TRBJ1-5; D uncertain. The ends were cut back, 5 bases at V and 3 bases at J, with 14 bases in the middle. Germline CDR1 reads LNHDA; CDR2 reads SQIVND (reference sequence). The CDR3 sequence is 15 residues long. The CDR3 DNA reads TGTGCCAGTAGTCCGACGAGTGGGTACAATCAGCCCCAGCATTTT. This encodes CASSPTSGYNQPQHF.

The rearrangement joins TRBV10-3 to TRBJ2-3; 7 nucleotides match TRBD1. Germline V gene lookup returns CDR1 ENHRY and CDR2 SYGVKD. The J segment lost 7 bases and the V segment lost 3 bases, leaving 13 bases of the junction unmatched. The CDR3 consists of 16 residues. This CDR3 is CAISDPGTLRGHTQYF. CDR3 in DNA: TGTGCCATCAGTGACCCCGGGACACTTAGGGGGCATACGCAGTATTTT.

This clone occurred once. The rearrangement joins TRBV6-1 to TRBJ2-5, with 7 bases that match TRBD1. Germline V gene lookup returns CDR1 MNHNS and CDR2 SASEGT. This CDR3 has 15 residues. The J segment lost 5 bases and the V segment lost 3 bases, leaving 9 bases of the junction unmatched. CDR3 in DNA: TGTGCCAGCAGTGAGTGGGGACAGAGTATGGAGACCCAGTACTTC. This gives the protein CASSEWGQSMETQYF.

V usage is TRBV2 and J usage is TRBJ1-5, with D unclear. Per the germline V gene, CDR1 is SNHLY and CDR2 is FYNNEI. Trimming stripped 4 bases from V and 3 bases from J, with 7 bases between. The CDR3 length is 13 residues. The CDR3 sequence is CASSVSPNQPQHF. The CDR3 DNA is TGTGCCAGCAGTGTCAGCCCCAATCAGCCCCAGCATTTT.

This rearrangement joins TRBV19 to TRBJ2-5, with D perhaps TRBD2 (6 bases). CDR1 and CDR2 (germline): LNHDA, SQIVND (reference sequence). The CDR3 totals 13 residues. V was pared by 3 bases and J by 5 bases, with 10 bases between. DNA of the CDR3: TGTGCCAGTAGTATCGGGGGTGTGGAGACCCAGTACTTC. Its protein is CASSIGGVETQYF.

This clone was recorded a few times. This sequence joins TRBV11-2 and TRBJ2-7, with TRBD2 matching over 8 bases. The CDR3 runs 14 residues. V dropped 4 bases and J dropped 2; count of bases not matched to a gene: 4. CDR1 SGHAT and CDR2 FQNNGV come from the germline V gene. The CDR3 spells CASSSGTRAYEQYF. The DNA for the CDR3 is TGTGCCAGCAGCTCCGGGACTAGAGCCTACGAGCAGTACTTC.

This chain uses TRBV5-1 with TRBJ2-2; 7 bases align to TRBD1. Germline loops: CDR1 SGHRS, CDR2 YFSETQ. V lost 0 bases to trimming and J lost 8 bases; unmatched junction nucleotides: 13. The CDR3 is 17 residues long. The CDR3 loop is CASSLEAADRLAGELFF. The CDR3 nucleotides are TGCGCCAGCAGCTTGGAGGCCGCGGACAGGTTAGCTGGGGAGCTGTTTTTT.

V usage is TRBV18 and J usage is TRBJ2-2, with TRBD1 matching over 8 bases. Germline assignment: CDR1 KGHSH and CDR2 LQKENI. The CDR3 contains 16 residues. Trimming at V came to 3 bases and at J to 6 bases, leaving 9 bases not matched to a gene. The CDR3, as DNA: TGTGCCAGCTCACCGCGGACAGGGAAGGATTCCGGGGAGCTGTTTTTT. Its protein product is CASSPRTGKDSGELFF.

The CDR3 nucleotides read TGTGCCAGCAGCAAAAATCGCCAGGTCTCCTCCTACGAGCAGTACTTC. It translates to CASSKNRQVSSYEQYF. V is TRBV21-1 and J is TRBJ2-7; the listed D gene, TRBD1, was not tested against the DNA. TRBV21-1 corresponds to a pseudogene. CDR3 length equals 16 residues.

V usage is TRBV6-1 and J usage is TRBJ2-7; possibly TRBD2 for D (6 bases). In germline, CDR1 is MNHNS, CDR2 SASEGT. V shed 1 base and J shed 4 bases, with 8 bases lying between them. This CDR3 spans 13 amino acids. CDR3 nucleotides: TGTGCCAGCAGTGAAGGAGGGAGGTACGAGCAGTACTTC. Translation: CASSEGGRYEQYF.

The chain uses TRBV28 and TRBJ2-3, with D perhaps matching TRBD2 (5 bases). The CDR3 spans 13 residues. Trimming removed 5 bases at V and 1 base at J, with 7 bases between. The germline CDR1 and CDR2 sequences are MDHEN and SYDVKM. This chain's CDR3 is CASSGERTDTQYF. CDR3 nucleotide sequence: TGTGCCAGCAGTGGGGAGCGCACAGATACGCAGTATTTT. Drawing the rest from reference TRBV28 and TRBJ2-3, the complete variable domain is DVKVTQSSRYLVKRTGEKVFLECVQDMDHENMFWYRQDPGLGLRLIYFSYDVKMKEKGDIPEGYSVSREKKERFSLILESASTNQTSMYLCASSGERTDTQYFGPGTRLTVL.

This chain joins TRBV19 and TRBJ2-2; unclear D gene. This CDR3 contains 15 residues. CDR1 is LNHDA and CDR2 is SQIVND in the germline V gene (reference sequence). Trimming left V 1 base short and J 0 bases short, with 6 bases between. For the CDR3, the DNA is TGTGCCAGTAGTATAGGAGGAGCGAACACCGGGGAGCTGTTTTTT. This sequence encodes CASSIGGANTGELFF.

This sequence joins TRBV29-1 and TRBJ2-1; 13 nucleotides agree with TRBD2. After removal of 7 bases from V and 6 bases from J, the junction contained 6 bases not matched to a gene. The CDR3 totals 14 residues. Germline CDR1 reads SQVTM; CDR2 reads ANQGSEA. The CDR3: CSGGLAGFGNEQFF. The CDR3 DNA is TGCAGCGGGGGACTAGCGGGGTTTGGCAATGAGCAGTTCTTC.

The V and J genes are TRBV30 and TRBJ2-3; 8 bases map to TRBD2. The CDR3 has 15 amino acids. J was trimmed by 4 bases and V by 3 bases; bases with no gene match: 9. Germline V gives CDR1 GTSNPN, CDR2 SVGIG (reference sequence). CDR3 sequence (DNA): TGTGCCTGGAGCGGGGGGGTCGGGATGGCAGATACGCAGTATTTT. Translation: CAWSGGVGMADTQYF.

This rearrangement joins TRBV11-2 to TRBJ2-1; possibly TRBD2 for D (7 bases). The CDR3 extends over 18 amino acids. Trimming removed 5 bases at V and 0 bases at J, with 20 bases between. Germline V CDR1 and CDR2: SGHAT, FQNNGV. The CDR3 DNA reads as TGTGCCAGCAGCCCGGGGGGCAGACTACTGGGCTCCTACAATGAGCAGTTCTTC. Its translation is CASSPGGRLLGSYNEQFF.

The V gene is TRBV11-2, the J gene TRBJ1-6, with TRBD1 matching over 7 bases. The CDR3 covers 16 residues. Germline V gives CDR1 SGHAT, CDR2 FQNNGV. Trimming removed 2 bases from V and 4 bases from J; junction bases left unmatched: 5. Here the CDR3 reads CASSLKDRIYNSPLHF. The CDR3 DNA sequence: TGTGCCAGCAGCTTAAAGGACAGGATTTATAATTCACCCCTCCACTTT.

Worth noting for this clone: A read error may account for a junction end that differs from germline. The chain links TRBV7-7 to TRBJ2-1, with a possible D match to TRBD2 (6 bases). CDR3 size: 13 residues. Looked up from germline, CDR1 is SSHAT and CDR2 is FNYEAQ (reference sequence). CDR3: CASSPAGNNEQFF. For the CDR3, the DNA is TGTGCTAGCAGTCCTGCGGGGAACAATGAGCAGTTCTTC.

The gene calls are TRBV6-6 and TRBJ2-7, with D hard to call. The CDR3 has 10 residues. CDR1 is MNHNY, CDR2 SVGAGI, per germline (reference sequence). Trimming took off 5 bases at V and 8 bases at J, with 7 bases between the two ends. In DNA, the CDR3 is TGTGCCAGCAGTGGGGATAAGCAGTACTTC. Translated, it gives CASSGDKQYF.

The chain employs TRBV27 and TRBJ2-5; 10 nucleotides line up with TRBD1. Losses at the gene ends were 8 bases for V and 5 bases for J; bases not matched to a gene: 8. The V gene's germline CDR1 is MNHEY and CDR2 SMNVEV (reference sequence). The CDR3 is made up of 14 amino acids. The CDR3 nucleotides are TGTGCCAGCCGGGACAGGGGAATTTTCGAGACCCAGTACTTC. Its protein is CASRDRGIFETQYF.

This sequence joins TRBV7-9 and TRBJ2-3; possible D gene TRBD1, 6 bases. CDR3 length: 14 residues. Looked up from germline, CDR1 is SEHNR and CDR2 is FQNEAQ (reference sequence). V was pared by 3 bases and J by 0 bases, with 7 bases between. This CDR3 reads CASSLTGSTDTQYF. CDR3 bases: TGTGCCAGCAGCTTGACAGGTAGCACAGATACGCAGTATTTT.

The chain recombines TRBV5-1 with TRBJ1-1; D unclear. The CDR3 spans 14 residues. Trimming left V 0 bases short and J 2 bases short, with 8 bases between. Looked up from germline, CDR1 is SGHRS and CDR2 is YFSETQ. The CDR3 sequence is CASSLATANTEAFF. The CDR3, as DNA: TGCGCCAGCAGCTTGGCTACAGCTAACACTGAAGCTTTCTTT.

V is TRBV7-2 and J is TRBJ2-3; weak D call: TRBD2 (6 bases). The V end was cut by 0 bases, the J end by 2 bases, with 9 bases between. Germline V gene lookup returns CDR1 SGHTA and CDR2 FQGNSA. The CDR3 length is 15 residues. CDR3 DNA sequence: TGTGCCAGCAGCTTAGCGGGAGGCTCCACAGATACGCAGTATTTT. Encoded protein: CASSLAGGSTDTQYF.

This chain joins TRBV14 and TRBJ2-5; D gene uncertain. The V end was cut by 1 base, the J end by 7 bases, with 7 bases between. Germline V lookup: CDR1 SGHDN, CDR2 FVKESK. This CDR3 has 12 amino acids. CDR3 in amino acids: CASSQGVRTQYF. DNA of the CDR3: TGTGCCAGCAGCCAAGGAGTCAGGACCCAGTACTTC.

The rearrangement links TRBV28 to TRBJ1-3; D gene unclear. The ends were cut back, 6 bases at V and 0 bases at J, with 9 bases in the middle. The germline gives CDR1 MDHEN, CDR2 SYDVKM. CDR3 length: 14 amino acids. DNA for the CDR3: TGTGCCAGCAGACCAAGCGGCTCTGGAAACACCATATATTTT. This codes for CASRPSGSGNTIYF.

The chain recombines TRBV29-1 with TRBJ2-1; D is undetermined. This CDR3 is built from 14 residues. Trimming took off 4 bases at V and 0 bases at J, with 10 bases between the two ends. CDR1 is SQVTM and CDR2 is ANQGSEA in the germline V gene. In DNA form, the CDR3 reads TGCAGCGTTGTGGTCAATCTCTCCTACAATGAGCAGTTCTTC. This translates into CSVVVNLSYNEQFF.

V and J are TRBV28 and TRBJ2-3; 8 bases line up with TRBD2. This CDR3 has 16 amino acids. The V gene end was trimmed by 3 bases and the J gene end by 2 bases; junction bases not matched to a gene: 7. CDR1 and CDR2 from the germline V gene are MDHEN and SYDVKM. CDR3 coding DNA: TGTGCCAGCAGTTTCCCGACTAGCGTCTACACAGATACGCAGTATTTT. Amino acids: CASSFPTSVYTDTQYF.

V gene TRBV7-3 combines with J gene TRBJ2-1; D call uncertain. CDR1 and CDR2 (germline): SGHTA, FQGTGA. The CDR3 has 18 residues. Trimming left V 5 bases short and J 2 bases short, with 22 bases between. DNA for the CDR3: TGTGCCAGCAGCACTCCCCGTTTGAGGCAAGAGACCTACAATGAGCAGTTCTTC. It yields the protein CASSTPRLRQETYNEQFF.

This chain uses TRBV5-8 with TRBJ2-7; D might be TRBD1 or TRBD2, each matching 5 bases. V lost 1 base and J lost 4, with 12 bases in between. Germline CDR1 and CDR2: SGHTS and YDEGEE. The CDR3 length is 14 residues. The CDR3 protein is CASSLMGDRYEQYF. DNA of the CDR3: TGTGCCAGCAGCTTGATGGGGGATAGGTACGAGCAGTACTTC.

The gene calls are TRBV11-3 and TRBJ2-1, with 10 bases lining up with TRBD2. The J segment lost 9 bases and the V segment lost 5 bases, leaving 7 bases of the junction unmatched. This CDR3 has 14 residues. The germline CDR1 and CDR2 sequences are SGHNT and YENEEA. Here the CDR3 DNA reads TGTGCCAGCAGCCCAGCGGGAGGGCGGGGTGAGCAGTTCTTC. Its protein product is CASSPAGGRGEQFF.